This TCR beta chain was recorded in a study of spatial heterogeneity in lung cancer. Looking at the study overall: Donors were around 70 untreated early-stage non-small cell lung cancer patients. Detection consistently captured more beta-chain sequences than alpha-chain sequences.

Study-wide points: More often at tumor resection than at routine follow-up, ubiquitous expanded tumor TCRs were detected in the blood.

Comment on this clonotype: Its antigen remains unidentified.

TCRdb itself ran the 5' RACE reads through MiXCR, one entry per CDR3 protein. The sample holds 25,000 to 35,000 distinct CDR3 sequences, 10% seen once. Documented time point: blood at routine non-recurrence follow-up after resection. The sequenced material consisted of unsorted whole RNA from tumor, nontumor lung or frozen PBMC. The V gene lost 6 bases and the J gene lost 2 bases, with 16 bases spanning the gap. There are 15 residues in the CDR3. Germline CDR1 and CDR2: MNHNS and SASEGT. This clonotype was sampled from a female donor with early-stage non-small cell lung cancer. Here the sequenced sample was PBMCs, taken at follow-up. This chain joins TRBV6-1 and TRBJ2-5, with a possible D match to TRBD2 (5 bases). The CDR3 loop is CASSETRAAQETQYF. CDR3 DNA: TGTGCCAGCAGCGAAACTAGAGCCGCACAAGAGACCCAGTACTTC.